Each of the 12 T cell receptor beta chains below was sequenced from the same sample in a study of shared clonotypes between healthy human individuals. Only in-frame clones appear in the TCRdb table, and some are missing; sequencing was by immunoSEQ multiplex PCR. Of millions of clones in the sample, approximately 94% were seen once. Sample: naive CD4+ T cells sorted from blood. Subset reported: CD45RA+ positively selected. Source of these receptors: a man in his late teens or twenties in good health.

The chain links TRBV5-1 to TRBJ1-1, with 8 nucleotides matching TRBD1. J lost 1 base, V lost 7 bases, and 3 bases had no gene match. Germline loops: CDR1 SGHRS, CDR2 YFSETQ. The CDR3 is 13 amino acids. DNA of the CDR3: TGCGCCAGCGGACAGGGAGAGAACACTGAAGCTTTCTTT. This encodes CASGQGENTEAFF.

The CDR3 sequence is CASSLGGIGYNEQFF. In DNA, the CDR3 is TGTGCCAGCAGCTTAGGCGGTATTGGCTACAATGAGCAGTTCTTC. V and J are TRBV7-8 and TRBJ2-1; unclear D gene. This CDR3 is 15 amino acids long. CDR1 and CDR2 from the germline V gene are SGHVS and FQNEAQ. V shed 1 base and J shed 3 bases, with 10 bases lying between them.

The V and J genes are TRBV28 and TRBJ1-2, with 12 bases lining up with TRBD1. The V gene end was trimmed by 6 bases and the J gene end by 6 bases; junction bases not matched to a gene: 14. The CDR3 is 17 residues long. CDR1 and CDR2 (germline): MDHEN, SYDVKM. The CDR3 is CASSPAGTGGQSDGYTF. Written as DNA, the CDR3 is TGTGCCAGCAGCCCAGCCGGGACAGGGGGCCAGAGCGATGGCTACACCTTC.

The chain links TRBV10-3 to TRBJ1-2; 7 positions agree with TRBD1. CDR1 is ENHRY and CDR2 is SYGVKD in the germline V gene. The length of the CDR3 is 15 residues. V lost 10 bases and J lost 0; bases outside the gene matches: 11. The CDR3 sequence is CATVRDSAANYGYTF. The DNA for the CDR3 is TGTGCCACGGTCCGGGACAGCGCCGCTAACTATGGCTACACCTTC.

The genes are TRBV18 and TRBJ1-3; no clear D. The CDR3 length is 14 residues. Germline assignment: CDR1 KGHSH and CDR2 LQKENI. The V and J ends lost 6 bases and 2 bases respectively, with 11 bases between them. CDR3 protein: CASSKPMTGNTIYF. The CDR3, as DNA: TGTGCCAGCTCCAAACCTATGACTGGAAACACCATATATTTT.

This clone was counted between two and nine times. The chain is built from TRBV29-1 and TRBJ2-7; no firm D call. Germline assignment: CDR1 SQVTM and CDR2 ANQGSEA. V gave up 5 bases and J gave up 4 bases, with 9 bases separating them. The length of the CDR3 is 11 residues. This CDR3 is CSVRQTYEQYF. CDR3 nucleotide sequence: TGCAGCGTTCGGCAGACTTACGAGCAGTACTTC.

The rearrangement joins TRBV5-1 to TRBJ2-6; D possibly corresponds to TRBD2 (6 bases). Germline lookup yields CDR1 SGHRS and CDR2 YFSETQ. V shed 1 base and J shed 8 bases, with 10 bases lying between them. The CDR3 length is 14 residues. The CDR3 protein is CASSLSAGTNVLTF. DNA of the CDR3: TGCGCCAGCAGCTTGTCTGCGGGAACCAACGTCCTGACTTTC.

A single count supports this clone. The chain recombines TRBV7-2 with TRBJ2-7, with D hard to call. With 5 bases removed from V and 2 bases from J, the gap between germline ends came to 7 bases. Germline CDR1 reads SGHTA; CDR2 reads FQGNSA. The CDR3 has 12 amino acids. CDR3 sequence reads: CASSTTTYEQYF. The CDR3 bases are TGTGCCAGCAGCACAACTACCTACGAGCAGTACTTC.

V is TRBV6-6 and J is TRBJ2-2; D remains ambiguous. The CDR3 is 11 amino acids. Trimming stripped 7 bases from V and 6 bases from J, with 6 bases between. Germline V gene sequence: CDR1 MNHNY, CDR2 SVGAGI (reference sequence). In DNA form, the CDR3 reads TGTGCCAGCACCCTTGCCGGGGAGCTGTTTTTT. It translates to CASTLAGELFF.

V and J are TRBV7-9 and TRBJ2-5, with TRBD2 identical over 11 bases. The CDR3 totals 15 residues. Germline assignment: CDR1 SEHNR and CDR2 FQNEAQ (reference sequence). Trimming took 2 bases from V and 11 from J; bases not matched to a gene: 10. CDR3 residues: CASSLLLAGVGRQYF. In nucleotides, the CDR3 is TGTGCCAGCAGCTTACTACTAGCGGGAGTGGGTCGGCAGTACTTC.

The rearrangement joins TRBV6-1 to TRBJ1-5; D is uncertain. V lost 1 base and J 3 bases, leaving 7 bases between the germline ends. There are 14 residues in the CDR3. Germline V CDR1 and CDR2: MNHNS, SASEGT. The CDR3 reads CASSEDRYNQPQHF. Here the CDR3 DNA reads TGTGCCAGCAGTGAAGATCGATACAATCAGCCCCAGCATTTT.

This chain's CDR3 is CASSKGLAVYTDTQYF. CDR3 coding DNA: TGCGCCAGCAGCAAGGGACTAGCGGTCTACACAGATACGCAGTATTTT. This rearrangement joins TRBV4-1 to TRBJ2-3; TRBD2 matches 11 bases. Germline CDR1 and CDR2: MGHRA and YSYEKL. The CDR3 length is 16 residues. V was clipped by 5 bases and J by 2 bases; unmatched bases: 6.